The 10 T cell receptor beta chains listed next were all sequenced from one sample in a study of identical twins. A single record per CDR3 protein comes from TCRdb applying MiXCR to the 5' RACE reads. The table records 700,000 to 950,000 distinct CDR3 sequences, over 9% of them present only once. This same sample was also taken into another study, of yellow fever vaccine responses in identical twins.

Sample: PBMCs. The receptors were sampled from a woman aged 18-30 years in good health.

This clonotype has more than one count but fewer than ten. The chain has TRBV12-3 or TRBV12-4 and TRBJ2-5; D is perhaps TRBD1 or TRBD2 (6 bases each). The V end was cut by 3 bases, the J end by 10 bases, with 15 bases between. The CDR3 runs 13 residues. The CDR3 DNA reads as TGTGCCAGCAGTTTTCAGGGGCCTAGCGACCAGTACTTC. It is translated as CASSFQGPSDQYF.

The rearrangement uses TRBV11-2 and TRBJ2-2; D unclear. This CDR3 comprises 13 residues. Trimming shortened V by 5 bases and J by 5 bases, and 9 bases separated the two germline ends. Germline values: CDR1 SGHAT, CDR2 FQNNGV. The CDR3 here is CASSADRTGELFF. The CDR3 region has the DNA TGTGCCAGCAGCGCGGATAGGACCGGGGAGCTGTTTTTT.

The chain combines TRBV20-1 with TRBJ2-2; 13 positions match TRBD2. Per the germline V gene, CDR1 is DFQATT and CDR2 is SNEGSKA (reference sequence). The CDR3 length is 19 residues. V shed 4 bases, J shed 2 bases, and the junction held 13 bases outside the gene matches. This chain's CDR3 is CSATEPLTSGGINTGELFF. As DNA, the CDR3 is TGCAGTGCTACCGAACCTTTGACTAGCGGGGGGATAAACACCGGGGAGCTGTTTTTT.

This clonotype was observed a few times. The rearrangement links TRBV15 to TRBJ2-7; the D gene is possibly TRBD2 (6 bases). CDR1 and CDR2 from the germline V gene are LNHNV and YYDKDF (reference sequence). V lost 4 bases and J lost 0, with 16 bases in between. The CDR3 contains 16 residues. The CDR3 is CATSIGGTAVSYEQYF. Written as DNA, the CDR3 is TGTGCCACCAGCATTGGGGGGACCGCGGTCTCCTACGAGCAGTACTTC. Filled out from reference TRBV15 and TRBJ2-7, the complete variable domain reads DAMVIQNPRYQVTQFGKPVTLSCSQTLNHNVMYWYQQKSSQAPKLLFHYYDKDFNNEADTPDNFQSRRPNTSFCFLDIRSPGLGDTAMYLCATSIGGTAVSYEQYFGPGTRLTVT.

In this sample, this clonotype turned up many times. This chain joins TRBV12-3 or TRBV12-4 and TRBJ2-1; D gene ambiguous. The CDR3 spans 12 residues. Trimming cost V 2 bases and J 6 bases, with 5 bases left between them. CDR3 DNA sequence: TGTGCCAGCAGTTTACTCGCCAATGAGCAGTTCTTC. This encodes CASSLLANEQFF.

This clonotype was seen only once. J is TRBJ2-7 and V is TRBV20-1, with TRBD2 identical over 8 bases. Germline V gene data show CDR1 as DFQATT and CDR2 as SNEGSKA (reference sequence). The length of the CDR3 is 13 residues. In nucleotides, the CDR3 is TGCAGCGCCTGCGGGGGGCCTTGCTACGAGCAGTACTTC. Its protein is CSACGGPCYEQYF.

The chain joins TRBV2 to TRBJ2-2; 10 bases fit TRBD1. The trim removed 7 bases at V and 4 bases at J, leaving 12 bases unmatched. CDR3 size: 17 residues. From germline, CDR1 is SNHLY and CDR2 FYNNEI. CDR3 coding DNA: TGTGCCAGCATGGTCCTAGGGACAGGGGCCCTCACCGGGGAGCTGTTTTTT. Protein: CASMVLGTGALTGELFF.

This clonotype was detected ten times or more. The chain uses TRBV5-1 and TRBJ1-1; D perhaps matches TRBD1 (6 bases). The CDR3 spans 15 residues. Trimming cost V 0 bases and J 0 bases, with 9 bases left between them. Looked up from germline, CDR1 is SGHRS and CDR2 is YFSETQ. The CDR3 coding sequence is TGCGCCAGCAGCTTGGAGGGACAACTGAACACTGAAGCTTTCTTT. Translating gives CASSLEGQLNTEAFF.

The chain links TRBV28 to TRBJ2-5, with D perhaps given as TRBD1 or TRBD2 (7 bases each). The germline V gene has CDR1 MDHEN and CDR2 SYDVKM. The CDR3 covers 14 residues. With 8 bases removed from V and 2 bases from J, the gap between germline ends came to 15 bases. For the CDR3, the DNA is TGTGCCAGCGGGGGAGGGACAGCACAAGAGACCCAGTACTTC. Residues: CASGGGTAQETQYF.

Ten or more counts support this clonotype. The rearrangement joins TRBV9 to TRBJ2-5; a possible D gene is TRBD2 (5 bases). The CDR3 contains 14 residues. Germline assignment: CDR1 SGDLS and CDR2 YYNGEE. Trimming took off 0 bases at V and 2 bases at J, with 8 bases between the two ends. The CDR3 DNA reads as TGTGCCAGCAGCGTAGGGAGCGGACAAGAGACCCAGTACTTC. This codes for CASSVGSGQETQYF.